The 9 T cell receptor beta chains listed next were all sequenced from one sample in a study of Graves' ophthalmopathy and Graves' hyperthyroidism. The sequenced template was RNA, covering the TCR beta CDR3 region. HTBI primers served in a first-round RT-PCR, which a second-round multiplex PCR followed. TCRdb reprocessed the multiplex PCR reads with MiXCR, giving one entry per CDR3 protein. The sample consists of about 620,000 distinct CDR3 sequences, about 20% of them appearing once. Sequenced: peripheral blood. The origin of the receptors is a woman between 18 and 30 years old with stable Graves' hyperthyroidism. Some clones in this sample may be carry-over from other donors' samples.

The V call is TRBV25-1, the J call TRBJ1-5; D ambiguous. V dropped 3 bases and J dropped 5 bases, with 11 bases sitting between them. Germline V lookup: CDR1 MGHDK, CDR2 SYGVNS. This CDR3 contains 14 residues. CDR3 amino acids: CASSDSERHQPQHF. CDR3 DNA sequence: TGTGCCAGCAGTGATTCGGAAAGGCATCAGCCCCAGCATTTT. Full variable domain (remainder filled in from reference TRBV25-1 and TRBJ1-5): EADIYQTPRYLVIGTGKKITLECSQTMGHDKMYWYQQDPGMELHLIHYSYGVNSTEKGDLSSESTVSRIRTEHFPLTLESARPSHTSQYLCASSDSERHQPQHFGDGTRLSIL.

At least ten counts were recorded for this clonotype. V usage is TRBV6-1 and J usage is TRBJ1-1, with D unresolved. Germline V gives CDR1 MNHNS, CDR2 SASEGT. The CDR3 spans 12 residues. V lost 4 bases and J lost 6, with 9 bases in between. The CDR3 spells CASSGKRAEAFF. The CDR3 DNA sequence: TGTGCCAGCAGTGGAAAACGTGCTGAAGCTTTCTTT.

There are many counts of this clonotype. The V and J genes are TRBV27 and TRBJ1-1, with D maybe TRBD1 (5 bases). V was clipped by 2 bases and J by 5 bases, with 12 bases between them. The CDR3 has 14 amino acids. The germline V gene encodes CDR1 MNHEY and CDR2 SMNVEV (reference sequence). CDR3: CASSLKWGGTEAFF. The CDR3 coding sequence is TGTGCCAGCAGTTTAAAATGGGGGGGGACTGAAGCTTTCTTT.

V gene TRBV20-1 combines with J gene TRBJ2-2, with 7 positions matching TRBD2. J lost 10 bases, V lost 1 base, and 12 bases had no gene match. Per germline, CDR1 DFQATT and CDR2 SNEGSKA (reference sequence). CDR3 length: 15 amino acids. The CDR3 reads CSARVLGLGAEELFF. CDR3 nucleotides: TGCAGTGCTAGAGTCCTCGGACTAGGGGCGGAGGAGCTGTTTTTT.

This clonotype was detected ten times or more. The chain links TRBV27 to TRBJ2-7; 8 nucleotides agree with TRBD1. J gave up 3 bases and V 6 bases, and 10 bases lay outside the gene matches. The CDR3 covers 15 residues. Germline V gives CDR1 MNHEY, CDR2 SMNVEV (reference sequence). CDR3 in DNA: TGTGCCAGCAGGATGCGGACAGGGAGTTTCTACGAGCAGTACTTC. This encodes CASRMRTGSFYEQYF.

This clonotype has just a few counts. The CDR3 reads CASSEVPERETQYF. The CDR3 nucleotides read TGTGCCAGCAGTGAAGTCCCCGAGAGAGAGACCCAGTACTTC. The chain is built from TRBV6-1 and TRBJ2-5, with unresolved D. Trimming stripped 1 base from V and 4 bases from J, with 10 bases between. This CDR3 comprises 14 residues. CDR1 and CDR2 (germline): MNHNS, SASEGT.

This clonotype was observed at least ten times. V usage is TRBV27 and J usage is TRBJ1-6, with 7 bases identical to TRBD1. Germline trimming cut 7 bases from V and 8 bases from J; bases unmatched to any gene: 5. CDR1 is MNHEY and CDR2 is SMNVEV in the germline V gene (reference sequence). The CDR3 consists of 13 residues. CDR3 in amino acids: CASKQGIYSPLHF. Here the CDR3 DNA reads TGTGCCAGCAAACAGGGGATTTATTCACCCCTCCACTTT.

This sequence joins TRBV20-1 and TRBJ1-2; 8 bases align to TRBD1. CDR1 is DFQATT and CDR2 is SNEGSKA in the germline V gene (reference sequence). The CDR3 totals 15 residues. Trimming took 4 bases from V and 8 from J; bases not matched to a gene: 15. CDR3 nucleotide sequence: TGCAGTGCTAATGGACAGGGTGATCAACTACGGGGCTACACCTTC. Amino acid sequence: CSANGQGDQLRGYTF.

Ten or more counts support this clonotype. The chain carries TRBV7-9 and TRBJ1-2; tentatively, D is TRBD1 (5 bases). From germline, CDR1 is SEHNR and CDR2 FQNEAQ (reference sequence). Trimming removed 1 base at V and 4 bases at J, with 13 bases between. CDR3 length: 15 residues. For the CDR3, the DNA is TGTGCCAGCAGCTTAGAAGGGACCGACATCTATGGCTACACCTTC. Protein: CASSLEGTDIYGYTF.